These T cell receptor beta chains were read from a single sample in a study of CD8+ T cells in alopecia areata. TCRdb keeps only in-frame clones here, not all; method: immunoSEQ multiplex PCR. This sample has about 180,000 clones, with around 71% found just once. Sequencing used CD8+ T cells sorted from blood, obtained at week 0. Source of these receptors: a human donor with alopecia areata. Each CDR3 is given with its conserved first and last residue. A D gene is named only where the DNA matches it firmly. Not all rows give a size; the values are once, few, many and, for expanded clones, a class.

D: TRBD1; size: few; J: TRBJ2-2; V: TRBV4-1; DNA: TGCGCCAGCAGTCCGGCGACAGGGACGAACACCGGGGAGCTGTTTTTT; CDR3: CASSPATGTNTGELFF
D: TRBD1; size: -; J: TRBJ1-2; V: TRBV28; DNA: TGTGCCAGCAGTCTGGGACAGGGGGCGCTTGGCTACACCTTC; CDR3: CASSLGQGALGYTF
D: TRBD2; size: once; J: TRBJ2-4; V: TRBV7-2; DNA: TGTGCCAGCAGCCCCCCTAGGTGGAAGCGGGGATCCAAAAACATTCAGTACTTC; CDR3: CASSPPRWKRGSKNIQYF
D: -; size: few; J: TRBJ1-1; V: TRBV5-1; DNA: TGCGCCAGCAGCTTAGGGGTGAACACTGAAGCTTTCTTT; CDR3: CASSLGVNTEAFF
D: -; size: many; J: TRBJ1-5; V: TRBV4-1; DNA: TGCGCCAGCAGCCAAGATGGAGGTAACAACCCCACCCAGCCCCAGCATTTT; CDR3: CASSQDGGNNPTQPQHF
D: -; size: -; J: TRBJ2-3; V: TRBV20-1; DNA: TGCAGTGCTAGTACAGATACGCAGTATTTT; CDR3: CSASTDTQYF
D: -; size: -; J: TRBJ2-2; V: TRBV6-1; DNA: TGTGCCAGCAGTGGCGGGTCCGGGGAGCTGTTTTTT; CDR3: CASSGGSGELFF
D: -; size: -; J: TRBJ2-7; V: TRBV7-8; DNA: TGTGCCAGCAGCTTAGGACAGCTATACGAGCAGTACTTC; CDR3: CASSLGQLYEQYF
D: -; size: -; J: TRBJ1-1; V: TRBV5-6; DNA: TGTGCCAGCAGACGGACAACGGAGACTGAAGCTTTCTTT; CDR3: CASRRTTETEAFF
D: -; size: few; J: TRBJ1-2; V: TRBV29-1; DNA: TGCAGCGTTGAGGGCTCCCGGGAAGGTGGCTACACCTTC; CDR3: CSVEGSREGGYTF